This TCR beta chain comes out of a study of blood T cell repertoires in COVID-19. About the research overall: COVID-19 samples collected from the United States, Italy and Spain covered acute and convalescent phases. T cells, B-cell-depleted T cells, or PBMCs provided the cDNA or gDNA that served as material.

In the authors' workflow: Reference gene primer amplification gave nucleated cell count estimates. Sequencing was performed with immunoSEQ multiplex PCR; in TCRdb, only in-frame clones are kept and a portion is missing. V and J calls and clone size are given by that table; D and trimming were obtained from the DNA. Here the sample spans about 100,000 clones, more than 85% being singletons. The receptor's source is a man in his fifties or sixties with acute or convalescent COVID-19. The source material was peripheral blood.

CDR3 in DNA: TGTGCCAGCAGTCCGTGGACAGGGCACGACTATGGCTACACCTTC. This gives the protein CASSPWTGHDYGYTF. V is TRBV6-5 and J is TRBJ1-2, with 8 bases that match TRBD1. This CDR3 contains 15 residues. The germline gives CDR1 MNHEY, CDR2 SVGAGI. V trimming: 5 bases; J trimming: 3 bases; junction bases outside the gene matches: 8.